A selection of T cell receptor beta chains follows, all from one sample in a study of cytomegalovirus exposure and HLA in healthy donors. Clones were read by immunoSEQ multiplex PCR, and TCRdb kept only the in-frame ones, dropping some. The table includes about 160,000 clones, 81% detected once. The specimen sequenced was PBMCs. All receptors derive from a man aged 45-65 years in good health and CMV-seropositive. Each CDR3 is given with its conserved first and last residue. A D gene is named only where the DNA matches it firmly. Where a row states a size, it is once, few, many or the class of an expanded clone; other rows omit it.

abundance,v_gene,d_gene,j_gene,CDR3nt,CDR3aa
NA,TRBV27,TRBD1,TRBJ1-1,TGTGCCAGCAGTTTACATGGACAGGGGGAGGGGGAAACTGAAGCTTTCTTT,CASSLHGQGEGETEAFF
few,TRBV5-4,NA,TRBJ2-3,TGTGCCAGCAGCTTGGGGGGGCTTAGCACAGATACGCAGTATTTT,CASSLGGLSTDTQYF
few,TRBV28,NA,TRBJ2-7,TGTGCCAGCAGCCCCTTTTCGGGACTCTCCTACGAGCAGTACTTC,CASSPFSGLSYEQYF
once,TRBV5-4,TRBD1,TRBJ2-7,TGTGCCAGCAGCTTGCGGGACAGCTCCTACGAGCAGTACTTC,CASSLRDSSYEQYF
NA,TRBV5-1,NA,TRBJ2-1,TGCGCCAGCAGCTCGGGGAGTTTCGCCTACAATGAGCAGTTCTTC,CASSSGSFAYNEQFF
NA,TRBV28,TRBD2,TRBJ2-3,TGTGCCAGCAGCCCGACTAGCGGATACACAGATACGCAGTATTTT,CASSPTSGYTDTQYF
NA,TRBV28,NA,TRBJ1-4,TGTGCCAGCAGTCCCCGGTCAGGTGAGGGTCGCGAAAAACTGTTTTTT,CASSPRSGEGREKLFF
NA,TRBV13,TRBD1,TRBJ2-7,TGTGCCAGCAGTGAGGGACAGGGCTCCTACGAGCAGTACTTC,CASSEGQGSYEQYF
NA,TRBV5-1,TRBD1,TRBJ2-2,TGCGCCAGCAGCCGAGGACAGGCGAACACCGGGGAGCTGTTTTTT,CASSRGQANTGELFF
many,TRBV6-5,TRBD2,TRBJ2-7,TGTGCCAGCAGTTCTCTAGCGGGTGCCTACGAGCAGTACTTC,CASSSLAGAYEQYF
NA,TRBV2,TRBD1,TRBJ2-2,TGTGCCAGCATCCAAGGACAGGGGGGTACCGGGGAGCTGTTTTTT,CASIQGQGGTGELFF
once,TRBV28,NA,TRBJ2-2,TGTGCCAGCAGTCCAGGGCACTCGAACACCGGGGAGCTGTTTTTT,CASSPGHSNTGELFF
NA,TRBV19,NA,TRBJ2-6,TGTGCCAGTAGTATATGGGCAGCCTCCGACTCTGGGGCCAACGTCCTGACTTTC,CASSIWAASDSGANVLTF
once,TRBV7-3,NA,TRBJ2-7,TGTGCCAGCAGCCCACAGGTTAGCTCCTACGAGCAGTACTTC,CASSPQVSSYEQYF
NA,TRBV6-5,TRBD1,TRBJ1-2,TGTGCCAGCAGTCGGGACAGGAGGAATGGCTACACCTTC,CASSRDRRNGYTF
NA,TRBV5-1,NA,TRBJ2-1,TGCGCCAGCAGCTTTACGAGGGCTGAGCAGTTCTTC,CASSFTRAEQFF
few,TRBV10-3,NA,TRBJ2-7,TGTGCCATCCGTGGGGGAGGGGGGCCCGGCTCCTACGAGCAGTACTTC,CAIRGGGGPGSYEQYF
NA,TRBV2,NA,TRBJ2-1,TGTGCCAGCAGAAAGAGCTGGGCCCGTGACAATGAGCAGTTCTTC,CASRKSWARDNEQFF
once,TRBV6-4,TRBD2,TRBJ2-7,TGTGCCAGCAGTGTGAGTAGCGGGGGAACATACGAGCAGTACTTC,CASSVSSGGTYEQYF
few,TRBV7-9,TRBD2,TRBJ2-5,TGTTCCAGCAGCCCCACCAGCGGGAGTGGGGTAGAGACCCAGTACTTC,CSSSPTSGSGVETQYF
NA,TRBV5-8,NA,TRBJ1-2,TGTGCCAGCAGTTCCGAAGTCGGCGGCGGCAGAAGCTATGGCTACACCTTC,CASSSEVGGGRSYGYTF
NA,TRBV6-1,NA,TRBJ2-7,TGTGCCAGCGCGGCCAGCTCCTACGAGCAGTACTTC,CASAASSYEQYF
NA,TRBV28,TRBD1,TRBJ2-7,TGTGCCAGCAGTTTATTGGAAGGACAGGGGGCCGGCGAGCAGTACTTC,CASSLLEGQGAGEQYF
few,TRBV7-9,NA,TRBJ2-1,TGTGCCAGCAGCTTAAGGGGAGGCCCCTTGACTAACTACAATGAGCAGTTCTTC,CASSLRGGPLTNYNEQFF
NA,TRBV29-1,NA,TRBJ1-2,TGCAGCGTTGGACAGTTCCCCCGGTATGGCTACACCTTC,CSVGQFPRYGYTF
once,TRBV11-2,TRBD1,TRBJ2-7,TGTGCCAGCAGCTCAGAACTGACAGGGTTGGCCTACGAGCAGTACTTC,CASSSELTGLAYEQYF
NA,TRBV5-1,NA,TRBJ1-4,TGCGCCAGCAGCTTGGCACAGATTAATGAAAAACTGTTTTTT,CASSLAQINEKLFF
NA,TRBV11-2,NA,TRBJ1-2,TGTGCCAGCAGCTGGGGAGGGGATGGCTACACCTTC,CASSWGGDGYTF
NA,TRBV18,NA,TRBJ2-5,TGTGCCAGCTCCCAGACAGCCCAAGAGACCCAGTACTTC,CASSQTAQETQYF
NA,TRBV6-1,NA,TRBJ1-4,TGTGCCAGCAGGGGTCCTCTCGGGGGTGAAAAACTGTTTTTT,CASRGPLGGEKLFF
NA,TRBV18,TRBD2,TRBJ2-4,TGTGCCAGCTCACCACCGTCTAGCGGCGTCAAAAACATTCAGTACTTC,CASSPPSSGVKNIQYF
NA,TRBV28,NA,TRBJ1-2,TGTGCCAGCAGTCAGGCCTCGTACTATGGCTACACCTTC,CASSQASYYGYTF
NA,TRBV7-5,NA,TRBJ1-4,NA,CARREVGQGSEKLFF
NA,TRBV7-9,NA,TRBJ1-1,TGTGCCAGCAGCTTCGGCCGGGGATTGAACACTGAAGCTTTCTTT,CASSFGRGLNTEAFF
NA,TRBV28,NA,TRBJ2-7,TGTGCCAGCAGTGAACTAACCTACGAGCAGTACTTC,CASSELTYEQYF
NA,TRBV6-5,NA,TRBJ2-5,TGTGCCAGCAGTTCGGGACATATAAAGACCCAGTACTTC,CASSSGHIKTQYF
NA,TRBV28,NA,TRBJ2-3,TGTGCCAGCCGCCCGGGAACTAGCACAGATACGCAGTATTTT,CASRPGTSTDTQYF
NA,TRBV18,NA,TRBJ1-2,TGTGCCAGCTCACCACCAGGCAGGCCTTCTAACTATGGCTACACCTTC,CASSPPGRPSNYGYTF
NA,TRBV7-2,NA,TRBJ2-7,TGTGCCAGCAGCTCAGGGGTCCCGGCCTACGAGCAGTACTTC,CASSSGVPAYEQYF
few,TRBV2,TRBD1,TRBJ2-2,TGTGCCAGCAGCCGGCGCAGGGGGCATGTCTCCGGGGAGCTGTTTTTT,CASSRRRGHVSGELFF
once,TRBV6-4,TRBD2,TRBJ2-3,TGTGCCAGCAGTGACTCGACGGGAGGGCCAGATACGCAGTATTTT,CASSDSTGGPDTQYF
NA,TRBV27,TRBD2,TRBJ2-5,TGTGCCAGCAGCGTGTCTGGACTAGCGGGAAGCCAAGAGACCCAGTACTTC,CASSVSGLAGSQETQYF